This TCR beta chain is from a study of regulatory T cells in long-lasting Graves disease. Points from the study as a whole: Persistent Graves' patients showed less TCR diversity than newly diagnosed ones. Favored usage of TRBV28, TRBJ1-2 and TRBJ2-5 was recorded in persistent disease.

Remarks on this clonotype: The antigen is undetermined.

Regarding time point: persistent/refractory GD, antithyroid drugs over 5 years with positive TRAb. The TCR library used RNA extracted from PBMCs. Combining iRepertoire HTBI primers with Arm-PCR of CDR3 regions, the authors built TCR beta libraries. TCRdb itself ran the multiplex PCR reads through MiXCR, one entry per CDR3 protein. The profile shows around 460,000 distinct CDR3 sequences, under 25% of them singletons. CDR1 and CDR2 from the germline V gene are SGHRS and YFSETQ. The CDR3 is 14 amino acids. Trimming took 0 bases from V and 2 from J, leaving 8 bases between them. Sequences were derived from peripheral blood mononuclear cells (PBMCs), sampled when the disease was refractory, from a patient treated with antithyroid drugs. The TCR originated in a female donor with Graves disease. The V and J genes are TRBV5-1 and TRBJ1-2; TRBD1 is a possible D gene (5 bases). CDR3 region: CASSLGTTNYGYTF. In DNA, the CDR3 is TGCGCCAGCAGCTTGGGGACAACAAACTATGGCTACACCTTC.